A single count supports the clone carrying this T cell receptor beta chain. What it recognizes is unknown. These data originate in a study of glioma-infiltrating T cells. Overall study context: Samples included WHO grade II oligodendrogliomas or astrocytomas and initial-diagnosis grade IV glioblastomas. Glioma patients had dexamethasone for six or fewer days before surgery.

After removal of 5 bases from V and 5 bases from J, the junction contained 11 bases not matched to a gene. This CDR3 contains 15 residues. Germline V lookup: CDR1 MDHEN, CDR2 SYDVKM. The study, taken as a whole, reports: Signature shared blood CDR3 motifs were enriched in low-divergence and depleted in high-divergence patients.

Amplification of TCR alpha and beta CDR3 regions from RNA used iRepertoire nested multiplex PCR. TCRdb passed the multiplex PCR reads through MiXCR, listing each CDR3 protein once. The sample includes roughly 350,000 distinct CDR3 sequences, about 40% of them seen just once. The chain uses TRBV28 and TRBJ2-7; 8 bases are a match to TRBD1. The origin of this receptor is a human donor with low-grade glioma or glioblastoma, undergoing nonglioma brain surgery, or in good health (not recorded which). Material: glioma tissue, nonneoplastic brain tissue, or PBMCs (not recorded which). The CDR3 is CASSTTTGVGHEQYF. The CDR3 DNA reads TGTGCCAGCAGTACGACGACAGGGGTCGGCCACGAGCAGTACTTC.